This entry lists 15 T cell receptor beta chains sequenced from one sample in a study of tumor-infiltrating lymphocytes in primary liver carcinoma. From about 0.45 ug total RNA, TCR beta cDNA was generated with a primer in the constant region. Libraries covering TCR beta were generated through three nested multiplex PCR rounds (using a slightly modified ARM-PCR). The first two PCR rounds used TRBV1-TRBV30 primers with a Cbeta primer, 10 cycles each. TCRdb re-called the multiplex PCR reads with MiXCR, one entry per CDR3 protein. The sample holds approximately 330,000 distinct CDR3 sequences, 65% seen once. Out of unsorted whole blood came the blood RNA, and germline DNA was extracted as well. Sequencing input: peripheral blood. These receptors all stem from a man aged 35-49 years with primary liver carcinoma and hepatitis B virus infection.

A word on this clonotype: The CDR3 carries no conserved terminal phenylalanine or tryptophan, so it likely arises from a read error. V is TRBV11-2 and J is TRBJ2-1; D not certain. The CDR3 spans 14 residues. The germline gives CDR1 SGHAT, CDR2 FQNNGV. V was cut by 8 bases and J by 9 bases, with 20 bases left in between. The CDR3: CASGSLVPAVEQFL. The CDR3, as DNA: TGTGCCAGCGGCTCTCTTGTCCCAGCCGTTGAGCAGTTCTTA.

CDR3 sequence reads: CASNQSGLSYNEQFF. DNA of the CDR3: TGTGCCAGCAACCAGTCAGGACTCTCCTACAATGAGCAGTTCTTC. The rearrangement links TRBV11-2 to TRBJ2-1, with a weak D call TRBD2 (5 bases). V lost 7 bases to trimming and J lost 0 bases, with 13 bases between them. This CDR3 region has 15 residues. CDR1 and CDR2 from the germline V gene are SGHAT and FQNNGV.

This chain joins TRBV7-9 and TRBJ2-1, with TRBD1 matching over 10 bases. V lost 5 bases, J lost 0 bases, and 4 bases stayed unmatched. CDR3 length: 16 amino acids. CDR1 SEHNR and CDR2 FQNEAQ come from the germline V gene (reference sequence). CDR3 DNA sequence: TGTGCCAGCAGCAACCGGGACAGGGGCTCCTACAATGAGCAGTTCTTC. Encoded protein: CASSNRDRGSYNEQFF.

The rearrangement joins TRBV6-5 to TRBJ2-1; possibly TRBD2 for D (6 bases). CDR1 and CDR2 (germline): MNHEY, SVGAGI. CDR3 length: 13 residues. V lost 2 bases, J lost 8 bases, and 10 bases lay in between. CDR3 residues: CASSYVTSHEQFF. In DNA form, the CDR3 reads TGTGCCAGCAGTTACGTGACTAGTCATGAGCAGTTCTTC.

This clonotype appeared many times. The rearrangement joins TRBV14 to TRBJ2-7, with 7 nucleotides matching TRBD2. V trimming: 4 bases; J trimming: 6 bases; junction bases outside the gene matches: 6. The CDR3 length is 13 residues. Per the germline V gene, CDR1 is SGHDN and CDR2 is FVKESK. DNA for the CDR3: TGTGCCAGCAGCCCTCGACTAGCAGGCGAGCAGTACTTC. Amino acids: CASSPRLAGEQYF.

About this clonotype itself: A much larger clonotype is one base distant, so this may be a read error. V is TRBV6-1 and J is TRBJ2-7; D may be TRBD2 (6 bases). The germline V gene encodes CDR1 MNHNS and CDR2 SASEGT. This CDR3 contains 11 residues. CDR3 in amino acids: CVSGQHYEQYF. DNA of the CDR3: TGTGTCAGCGGGCAACACTACGAGCAGTACTTC.

Points on this clonotype: The junction and the germline gene differ at one end; a read error may be behind it. The chain has TRBV11-1 and TRBJ2-3; possible D gene TRBD1, 5 bases. In germline, CDR1 is SGHAT, CDR2 FQDESV (reference sequence). The CDR3 totals 17 residues. Here the CDR3 reads CASSLGVWGVCTGTQYF. CDR3 sequence (DNA): TGTGCCAGCAGCTTAGGAGTTTGGGGCGTCTGCACAGGTACGCAGTATTTT.

Points on this clonotype: Its ends do not fully match the called genes, so a read error is possible. The CDR3 reads CARSSKNRGYEQYF. CDR3 coding DNA: TGTGCCCGCAGCTCAAAAAACAGGGGTTACGAGCAGTACTTC. J is TRBJ2-7 and V is TRBV13, with 7 bases fitting TRBD1. In germline, CDR1 is PRHDT, CDR2 FYEKMQ (reference sequence). The CDR3 contains 14 residues.

V is TRBV18 and J is TRBJ2-2; 8 bases align to TRBD1. V shed 5 bases and J 4 bases; nucleotides not matched to a gene: 6. The V gene's germline CDR1 is KGHSH and CDR2 LQKENI. There are 15 residues in the CDR3. For the CDR3, the DNA is TGTGCCAGCTCAACCGGGACAGGAGGCACCGGGGAGCTGTTTTTT. Protein product: CASSTGTGGTGELFF.

The rearrangement links TRBV30 to TRBJ2-3; D perhaps matches TRBD2 (7 bases). There are 17 residues in the CDR3. The germline gives CDR1 GTSNPN, CDR2 SVGIG (reference sequence). The CDR3 here is CAWAGAGVLSSTDTQYF. For the CDR3, the DNA is TGTGCTTGGGCGGGGGCAGGGGTACTCTCTAGCACAGATACGCAGTATTTT.

Comments on this clonotype: At one boundary the junction diverges from the germline segment, which might be a read error. The rearrangement links TRBV10-2 to TRBJ1-6; D ambiguous. The CDR3 is 15 residues long. Germline V gene lookup returns CDR1 WSHSY and CDR2 SAAADI. The CDR3 region is CASSPVTAMHSTLHF. CDR3 DNA: TGCGCCAGCAGTCCGGTGACCGCCATGCATTCAACCCTCCACTTT.

The chain employs TRBV6-6 and TRBJ2-5; 9 bases align to TRBD1. The CDR3 runs 13 residues. Germline-derived CDR1 and CDR2 are MNHNY and SVGAGI (reference sequence). V was clipped by 10 bases and J by 6 bases; unmatched bases: 9. The CDR3 here is CANTLGQGQTQYF. CDR3 nucleotides: TGTGCCAACACCCTTGGACAGGGGCAGACCCAGTACTTC.

Note on this clonotype: One end of the junction varies from germline; a read error may be responsible. CDR3 protein: CASSLITGGDTQAFF. The CDR3, as DNA: TGTGCCAGCAGCTTGATCACAGGGGGGGACACTCAAGCTTTCTTT. J is TRBJ1-1 and V is TRBV5-6; 8 bases line up with TRBD1. Germline-derived CDR1 and CDR2 are SGHDT and YYEEEE. The CDR3 covers 15 residues.

The chain joins TRBV11-3 to TRBJ2-1; D ambiguous. CDR1 SGHNT and CDR2 YENEEA come from the germline V gene. The CDR3 has 15 amino acids. Trimming left V 7 bases short and J 8 bases short, with 21 bases between. Here the CDR3 reads CASNSEGYAADEQFF. The CDR3 DNA follows: TGTGCCAGCAACTCGGAAGGGTATGCTGCAGATGAGCAGTTCTTC. Based on the CDR3 plus reference TRBV11-3 and TRBJ2-1, the full variable domain is EAGVVQSPRYKIIEKKQPVAFWCNPISGHNTLYWYLQNLGQGPELLIRYENEEAVDDSQLPKDRFSAERLKGVDSTLKIQPAELGDSAVYLCASNSEGYAADEQFFGPGTRLTVL.

There are many counts of this clonotype. V is TRBV29-1 and J is TRBJ1-4; no firm D call. V gave up 1 base and J gave up 8 bases, with 8 bases separating them. This CDR3 region has 12 residues. Germline V gene lookup returns CDR1 SQVTM and CDR2 ANQGSEA. The CDR3 loop is CSVEGMGEKLFF. The CDR3 nucleotides read TGCAGCGTTGAAGGAATGGGCGAAAAACTGTTTTTT.